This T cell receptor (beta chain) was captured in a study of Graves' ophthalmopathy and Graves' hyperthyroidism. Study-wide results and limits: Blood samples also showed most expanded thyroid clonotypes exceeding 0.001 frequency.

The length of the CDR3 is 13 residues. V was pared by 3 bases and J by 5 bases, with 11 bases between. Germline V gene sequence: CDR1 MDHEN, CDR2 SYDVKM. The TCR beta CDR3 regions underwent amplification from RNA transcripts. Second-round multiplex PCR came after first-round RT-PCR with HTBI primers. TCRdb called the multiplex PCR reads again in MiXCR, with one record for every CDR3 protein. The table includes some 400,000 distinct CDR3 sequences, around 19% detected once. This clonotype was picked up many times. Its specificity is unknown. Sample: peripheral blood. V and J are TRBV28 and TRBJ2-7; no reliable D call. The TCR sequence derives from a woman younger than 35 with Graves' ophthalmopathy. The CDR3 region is CASSLQFPHEQYF. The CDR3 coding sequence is TGTGCCAGCAGTTTGCAGTTCCCCCACGAGCAGTACTTC.